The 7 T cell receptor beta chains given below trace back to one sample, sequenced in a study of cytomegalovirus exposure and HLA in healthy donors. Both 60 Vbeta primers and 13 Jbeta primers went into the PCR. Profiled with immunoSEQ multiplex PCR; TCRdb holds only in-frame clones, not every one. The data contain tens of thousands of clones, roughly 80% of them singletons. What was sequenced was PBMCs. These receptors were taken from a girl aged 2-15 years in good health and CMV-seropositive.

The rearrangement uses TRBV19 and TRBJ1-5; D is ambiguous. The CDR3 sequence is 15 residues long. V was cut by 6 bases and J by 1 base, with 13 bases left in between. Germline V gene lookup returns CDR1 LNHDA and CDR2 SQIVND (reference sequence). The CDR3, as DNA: TGTGCCAGTAGCCCCGGGGTCACAAGCAATCAGCCCCAGCATTTT. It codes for CASSPGVTSNQPQHF.

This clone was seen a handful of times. The CDR3 sequence is CASSLRQPQHF. The DNA for the CDR3 is TGCGCCAGCAGCTTGCGGCAGCCCCAGCATTTT. The chain has TRBV5-1 and TRBJ1-5; D is uncertain. The germline gives CDR1 SGHRS, CDR2 YFSETQ. This CDR3 comprises 11 residues. V gave up 1 base and J gave up 7 bases, with 3 bases separating them.

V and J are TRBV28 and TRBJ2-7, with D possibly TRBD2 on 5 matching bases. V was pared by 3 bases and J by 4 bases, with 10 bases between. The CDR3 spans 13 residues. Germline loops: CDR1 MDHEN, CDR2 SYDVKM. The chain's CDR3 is CASSFGLSYEQYF. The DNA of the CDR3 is TGTGCCAGCAGTTTCGGACTTTCATACGAGCAGTACTTC.

The CDR3 here is CASLGQGASGELFF. As DNA, the CDR3 is TGTGCCAGCTTAGGACAGGGGGCATCCGGGGAGCTGTTTTTT. The chain couples TRBV6-6 to TRBJ2-2; 11 bases map to TRBD1. V lost 8 bases to trimming and J lost 6 bases; unmatched junction nucleotides: 5. The CDR3 consists of 14 residues. Germline V gene lookup returns CDR1 MNHNY and CDR2 SVGAGI (reference sequence).

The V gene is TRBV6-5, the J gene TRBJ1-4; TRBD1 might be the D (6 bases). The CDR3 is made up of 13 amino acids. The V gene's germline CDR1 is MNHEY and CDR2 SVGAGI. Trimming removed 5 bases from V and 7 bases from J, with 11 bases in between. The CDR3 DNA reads TGTGCCAGCAGTGAAGGGGGGGTTGAAAAACTGTTTTTT. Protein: CASSEGGVEKLFF.

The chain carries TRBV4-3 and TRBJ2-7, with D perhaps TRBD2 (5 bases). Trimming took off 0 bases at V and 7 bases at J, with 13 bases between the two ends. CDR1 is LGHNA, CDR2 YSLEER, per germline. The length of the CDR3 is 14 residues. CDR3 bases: TGCGCCAGCAGCCAAGATTTAGAGGGTTGGGAGCAGTACTTC. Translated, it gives CASSQDLEGWEQYF.

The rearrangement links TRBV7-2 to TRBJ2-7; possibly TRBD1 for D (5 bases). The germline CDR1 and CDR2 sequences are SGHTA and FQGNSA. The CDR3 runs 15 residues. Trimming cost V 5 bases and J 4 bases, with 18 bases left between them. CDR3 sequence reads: CASSPLAGNVYEQYF. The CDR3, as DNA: TGTGCCAGCAGCCCCCTCGCAGGGAACGTATACGAGCAGTACTTC.